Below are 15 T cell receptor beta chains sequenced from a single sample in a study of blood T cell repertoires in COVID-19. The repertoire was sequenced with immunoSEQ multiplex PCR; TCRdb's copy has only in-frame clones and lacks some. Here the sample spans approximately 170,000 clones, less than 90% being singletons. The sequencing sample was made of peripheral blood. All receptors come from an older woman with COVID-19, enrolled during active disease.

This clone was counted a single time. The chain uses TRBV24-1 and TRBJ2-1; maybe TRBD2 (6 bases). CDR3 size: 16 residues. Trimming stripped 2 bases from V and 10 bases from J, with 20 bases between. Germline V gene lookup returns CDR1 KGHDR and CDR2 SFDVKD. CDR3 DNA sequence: TGTGCCACCAGTGATTCGGGGCGGCGGGGAGCGGGCGAGCAGTTCTTC. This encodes CATSDSGRRGAGEQFF.

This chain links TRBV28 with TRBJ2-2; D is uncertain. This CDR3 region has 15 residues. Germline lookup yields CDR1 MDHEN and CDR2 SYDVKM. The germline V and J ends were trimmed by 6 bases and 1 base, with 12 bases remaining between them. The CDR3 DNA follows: TGTGCCAGCAGACCCCCGACACGGAACACCGGGGAGCTGTTTTTT. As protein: CASRPPTRNTGELFF. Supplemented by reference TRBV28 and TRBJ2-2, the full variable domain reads DVKVTQSSRYLVKRTGEKVFLECVQDMDHENMFWYRQDPGLGLRLIYFSYDVKMKEKGDIPEGYSVSREKKERFSLILESASTNQTSMYLCASRPPTRNTGELFFGEGSRLTVL.

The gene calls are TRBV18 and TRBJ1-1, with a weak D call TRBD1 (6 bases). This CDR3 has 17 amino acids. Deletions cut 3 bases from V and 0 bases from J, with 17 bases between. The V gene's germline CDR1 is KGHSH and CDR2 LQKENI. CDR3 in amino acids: CASSPGSGTPMNTEAFF. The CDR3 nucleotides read TGTGCCAGCTCACCTGGTTCAGGGACACCTATGAACACTGAAGCTTTCTTT.

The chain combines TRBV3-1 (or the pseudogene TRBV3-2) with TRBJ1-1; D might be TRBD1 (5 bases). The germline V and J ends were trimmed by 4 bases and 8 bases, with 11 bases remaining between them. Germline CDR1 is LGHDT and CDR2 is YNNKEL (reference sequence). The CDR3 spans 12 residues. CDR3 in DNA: TGTGCCAGCAGCCGCGGGACGGGGGAAGCTTTCTTT. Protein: CASSRGTGEAFF.

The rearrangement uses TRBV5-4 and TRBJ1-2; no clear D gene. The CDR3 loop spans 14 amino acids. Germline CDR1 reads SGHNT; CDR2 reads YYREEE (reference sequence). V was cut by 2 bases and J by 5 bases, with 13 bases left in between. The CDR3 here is CASSFARMDYGYTF. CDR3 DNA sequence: TGTGCCAGCAGCTTTGCCAGGATGGATTATGGCTACACCTTC.

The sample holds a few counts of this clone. CDR3 sequence: CASPPGGKVSYEQYV. The CDR3 DNA follows: TGTGCCAGCCCCCCGGGGGGAAAGGTCTCCTACGAGCAGTACGTC. The chain carries TRBV28 and TRBJ2-7; TRBD2 matches 7 bases. Per germline, CDR1 MDHEN and CDR2 SYDVKM. V gave up 8 bases and J gave up 0 bases; unmatched junction bases: 10. CDR3 length equals 15 residues.

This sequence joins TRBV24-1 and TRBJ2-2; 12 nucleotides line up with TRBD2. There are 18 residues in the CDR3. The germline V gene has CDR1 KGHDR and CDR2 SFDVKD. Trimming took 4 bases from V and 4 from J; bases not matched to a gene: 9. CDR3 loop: CATSDPPPGLAGTGELFF. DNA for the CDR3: TGTGCCACCAGTGACCCACCACCGGGACTAGCGGGCACCGGGGAGCTGTTTTTT.

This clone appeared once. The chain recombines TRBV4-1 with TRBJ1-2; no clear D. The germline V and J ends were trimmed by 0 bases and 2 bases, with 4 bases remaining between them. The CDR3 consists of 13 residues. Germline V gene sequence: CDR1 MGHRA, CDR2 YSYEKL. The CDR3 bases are TGCGCCAGCAGCCAAGAGAGGAACTATGGCTACACCTTC. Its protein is CASSQERNYGYTF.

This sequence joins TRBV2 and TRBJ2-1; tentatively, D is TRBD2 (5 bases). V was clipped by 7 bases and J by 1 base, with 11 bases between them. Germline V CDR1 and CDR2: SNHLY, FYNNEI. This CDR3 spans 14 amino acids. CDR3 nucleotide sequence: TGTGCCAGCATGGAGGAAAGGTCCTACAATGAGCAGTTCTTC. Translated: CASMEERSYNEQFF.

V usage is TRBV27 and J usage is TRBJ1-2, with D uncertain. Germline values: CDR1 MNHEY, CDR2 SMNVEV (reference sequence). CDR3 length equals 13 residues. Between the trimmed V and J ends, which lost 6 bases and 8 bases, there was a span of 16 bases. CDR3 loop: CASSRLYEKGYTF. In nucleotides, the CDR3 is TGTGCCAGCAGCCGACTGTATGAGAAGGGCTACACCTTC.

CDR3 residues: CASSPDRIGLLNQPQHF. The CDR3 DNA reads as TGTGCCAGTAGCCCCGACAGGATAGGACTCCTCAATCAGCCCCAGCATTTT. The chain is built from TRBV19 and TRBJ1-5; D is perhaps TRBD1 (6 bases). V shed 6 bases and J shed 3 bases, with 21 bases lying between them. The germline V gene encodes CDR1 LNHDA and CDR2 SQIVND (reference sequence). There are 17 residues in the CDR3.

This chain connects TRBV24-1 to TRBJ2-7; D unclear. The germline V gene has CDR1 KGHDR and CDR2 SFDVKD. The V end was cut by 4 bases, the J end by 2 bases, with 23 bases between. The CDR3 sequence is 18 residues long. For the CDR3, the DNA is TGTGCCACCAGTGACGCCGACGCAGGCTTCCCCATAACCTACGAGCAGTACGTC. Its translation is CATSDADAGFPITYEQYV.

The CDR3 DNA follows: TGTGCCAGCACCCTCCCCGGACTCTCATCTGGGGCCAACGTCCTGACTTTC. It codes for CASTLPGLSSGANVLTF. The V call is TRBV28, the J call TRBJ2-6; D is perhaps TRBD2 (5 bases). The CDR3 totals 17 residues. CDR1 is MDHEN and CDR2 is SYDVKM in the germline V gene. Trimming stripped 7 bases from V and 1 base from J, with 17 bases between.

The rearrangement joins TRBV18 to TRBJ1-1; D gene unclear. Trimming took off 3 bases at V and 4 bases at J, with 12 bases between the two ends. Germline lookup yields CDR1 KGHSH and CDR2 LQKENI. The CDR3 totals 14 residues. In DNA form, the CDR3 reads TGTGCCAGCTCACCCCGGCGGGTAGGCACTGAAGCTTTCTTT. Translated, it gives CASSPRRVGTEAFF.

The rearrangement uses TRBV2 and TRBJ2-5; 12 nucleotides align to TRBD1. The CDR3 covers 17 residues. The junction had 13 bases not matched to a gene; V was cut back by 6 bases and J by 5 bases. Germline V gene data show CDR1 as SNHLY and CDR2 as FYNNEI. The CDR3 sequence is CASRAGTGGLGVETQYF. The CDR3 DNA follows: TGTGCCAGCAGGGCCGGGACAGGGGGCTTGGGGGTGGAGACCCAGTACTTC.